The sequence of this T cell receptor beta chain was determined in a study of shared clonotypes between healthy human individuals. Generated by immunoSEQ multiplex PCR, the TCRdb table keeps only in-frame clones and is missing some. The sample lists a few hundred thousand clones, around 67% occurring once. With 0 bases removed from V and 6 bases from J, the gap between germline ends came to 5 bases. The CDR3 runs 12 residues. CDR1 is SGHRS, CDR2 YFSETQ, per germline. The V call is TRBV5-1, the J call TRBJ2-3; D not certain. This receptor was taken from a man aged 25-40 years in good health. What was sequenced was memory CD4+ T cells sorted from blood. Documented subset: CD45RA-negative fraction. In DNA form, the CDR3 reads TGCGCCAGCAGCTTGGAGTCCGATACGCAGTATTTT. This sequence encodes CASSLESDTQYF. Using reference TRBV5-1 and TRBJ2-3 for the parts outside the CDR3, the full variable domain is KAGVTQTPRYLIKTRGQQVTLSCSPISGHRSVSWYQQTPGQGLQFLFEYFSETQRNKGNFPGRFSGRQFSNSRSEMNVSTLELGDSALYLCASSLESDTQYFGPGTRLTVL.